This entry lists 8 T cell receptor beta chains sequenced from one sample in a study of blood T cell repertoires in COVID-19. Sequenced by immunoSEQ multiplex PCR; TCRdb stores in-frame clones only, minus some. Here the sample spans 240,000 or so clones, roughly 86% being singletons. Sequencing input: PBMCs or T cells enriched from blood (not recorded which). All receptors derive from a woman aged 40 to 50 with acute COVID-19.

The CDR3 DNA follows: TGTGCCAGCTCACTATCGGACAGCTCCTACGAGCAGTACTTC. Amino acid sequence: CASSLSDSSYEQYF. This chain uses TRBV18 with TRBJ2-7; possibly TRBD1 for D (6 bases). The germline V gene encodes CDR1 KGHSH and CDR2 LQKENI. Trimming took 4 bases from V and 0 from J, leaving 10 bases between them. The CDR3 loop spans 14 amino acids. The complete variable domain, with remaining parts taken from reference TRBV18 and TRBJ2-7, reads NAGVMQNPRHLVRRRGQEARLRCSPMKGHSHVYWYRQLPEEGLKFMVYLQKENIIDESGMPKERFSAEFPKEGPSILRIQQVVRGDSAAYFCASSLSDSSYEQYFGPGTRLTVT.

This rearrangement joins TRBV11-2 to TRBJ1-1; no firm D call. V shed 1 base and J shed 1 base, with 4 bases lying between them. The CDR3 runs 13 residues. Per germline, CDR1 SGHAT and CDR2 FQNNGV. The CDR3 coding sequence is TGTGCCAGCAGCTTAGGACAGAACACTGAAGCTTTCTTT. This codes for CASSLGQNTEAFF.

J is TRBJ2-2 and V is TRBV3-1 (or the pseudogene TRBV3-2); D is ambiguous. This CDR3 comprises 15 residues. V lost 5 bases and J 4 bases, leaving 14 bases between the germline ends. Germline CDR1 reads LGHDT; CDR2 reads YNNKEL (reference sequence). CDR3 amino acids: CASSLVPRGTGELFF. The DNA for the CDR3 is TGTGCCAGCAGCTTAGTCCCCCGAGGCACCGGGGAGCTGTTTTTT.

The count of this clone is one. This chain joins TRBV3-1 (or the pseudogene TRBV3-2) and TRBJ1-1, with D unresolved. Germline CDR1 LGHDT, CDR2 YNNKEL (reference sequence). The CDR3 consists of 14 residues. V lost 3 bases, J lost 6 bases, and 14 bases lay in between. CDR3 protein: CASSQEGWKSEAFF. DNA of the CDR3: TGTGCCAGCAGCCAGGAGGGTTGGAAGTCTGAAGCTTTCTTT.

This clone has only one observation. CDR3 DNA sequence: TGTGCCAGCAGCGTATCGGTCAGAGGTACCGGGGAGCTGTTTTTT. It specifies CASSVSVRGTGELFF. The gene calls are TRBV9 and TRBJ2-2; D unclear. CDR1 and CDR2 (germline): SGDLS, YYNGEE. This CDR3 has 15 residues. V was pared by 1 base and J by 5 bases, with 12 bases between.

CDR3 sequence: CASSEYGTVNTEAFF. The CDR3 nucleotides are TGTGCCAGCAGCGAGTATGGGACAGTGAACACTGAAGCTTTCTTT. The V gene is TRBV3-1 (or the pseudogene TRBV3-2), the J gene TRBJ1-1; 7 bases map to TRBD1. J was trimmed by 0 bases and V by 5 bases; bases with no gene match: 6. Germline V gene data show CDR1 as LGHDT and CDR2 as YNNKEL (reference sequence). There are 15 residues in the CDR3.

This rearrangement joins TRBV24-1 to TRBJ1-2; TRBD1 aligns across 7 bases. CDR1 and CDR2 from the germline V gene are KGHDR and SFDVKD. CDR3 length equals 15 residues. V gave up 4 bases and J gave up 7 bases; unmatched junction bases: 11. The CDR3 sequence is CATSDQKTGLSGYTF. Here the CDR3 DNA reads TGTGCCACCAGTGACCAAAAGACAGGGTTGAGTGGCTACACCTTC.

This clone appeared once. This sequence joins TRBV5-1 and TRBJ2-3, with 8 bases fitting TRBD2. Germline-derived CDR1 and CDR2 are SGHRS and YFSETQ. V shed 0 bases and J 2 bases; nucleotides not matched to a gene: 5. The CDR3 spans 16 residues. The CDR3 DNA is TGCGCCAGCAGCTTGGAAGCTAGCGGGCACACAGATACGCAGTATTTT. Translated, it gives CASSLEASGHTDTQYF.